This T cell receptor beta chain was profiled in a study of radiation and T cells in renal cell carcinoma (dated by TCRdb to about 2020). About the investigation overall: Samples came from a clinical trial, in which primary renal cell carcinomas received 15 Gy stereotactic body radiation therapy followed by nephrectomy 4 weeks later. A total of 53 samples underwent TCR beta sequencing, made up of approximately 26 tumors and about 27 peripheral blood samples. A total of 3.5 million to 4.5 million unique CDR3 nucleotide sequences, encoding 2.5 million to 3 million unique CDR3 amino acid sequences, were found across all 55 or so samples.

CDR3 length: 14 amino acids, cysteine to phenylalanine. Solely the CDR3 DNA is kept, with 42 bases framed from the first base. From a lookup of the germline V gene, CDR1 and CDR2 are MNHNS and SASEGT. V loses 2 bases at its end and J loses 9 bases; junction bases beyond the gene matches: 6. Explained via the paper, the time point label denotes: blood 2 weeks post-SBRT. Explained via the paper, the treatment or condition label denotes: 15 Gy SBRT to primary tumor, nephrectomy 4 weeks later. To track tumor-enriched clonotypes, serial peripheral blood was sampled from radiation-treated patients at baseline and at 2 weeks and 4 weeks after SBRT. Renal cell carcinoma with clear cell pathology was present in all patients. Genomic DNA for TCR sequencing was prepared using the QIAamp DNA Blood Mini Kit (Qiagen). The analyses included only samples that passed all quality control checks. Broad study findings and their caveats: Dynamics of the blood repertoire were not tracked past 4 weeks after treatment. In blood, the top tumor clonotypes increased from baseline to 2 weeks after radiation and then shrank by 4 weeks, which suggests a temporary expansion of tumor-resident clones. No pretreatment tumor biopsies were available, so the baseline intratumoral presence of clonotypes could not be determined. Effects of radiation dose or scheduling on the TCR repertoire could not be addressed with the single-armed trial design.

Of note for this clone: Its antigen target is currently unknown. No base-level quality is on record; no much larger clone is a single base apart.

TCR beta libraries were generated from genomic DNA with the immunoSEQ kit, following the manufacturer's recommendations. To prepare libraries, a first multiplex PCR with proprietary primers was run, followed by a second PCR that added unique barcodes, and a bead cleanup was done after each round. A positive control reaction and a negative control reaction, both provided in the kit, were run with every batch of samples. The final libraries underwent checking on an Agilent 4200 TapeStation D1000 ScreenTape, volumetric pooling, and quantification by qPCR. Sequencing was performed on an Illumina NextSeq500 with a MidOutput 150-cycle cartridge, and 156 Read1 and 15 Index1 cycles were run with kit custom primers. The pooled library was loaded at 1.0 pM, with a roughly 20% PhiX control spiked in. As for how the authors treated the data: Vendor-processed data were analyzed in R, with a clonotype defined as all T cells sharing the same CDR3 nucleotide sequence. For clone abundance analyses, frequencies were normalized to the 10,000 most abundant clones per sample. Public T cell clones, which averaged fewer than five per sample, were removed prior to analysis. Tumor-enriched and baseline blood-enriched clonotypes were defined by at least a 32-fold difference in abundance between compartments. Clonotypes expanded or contracted between blood time points were identified with a beta-binomial differential abundance model. Tumor-blood repertoire similarity was measured with the Baroni-Urbani and Buser coefficient, and groups were compared using two-tailed Wilcoxon tests in R. Imported from immuneACCESS, the table was reduced by TCRdb to in-frame sequences with V and J called. These copies leave out some clones; in studies compared against another copy, an unresolved V gene accounts for under half, and the cause of the remainder is not known. That table furnishes V, J and clone size, whereas the DNA furnished D and trimming. In this sample the table shows approximately 61,000 clones, roughly 79% of which occur a single time. Roughly 7% of the sample lies in the top ten.

The sequence came from a man in his 60s with renal cell carcinoma. Recombination connected TRBV6-1 to TRBJ2-1; a stretch of 8 junction bases matches TRBD1. The starting material was blood, obtained from a patient whose treatment included radiotherapy and nephrectomy. The DNA sequence follows: TGTGCCAGCAGTGAACAGGGGGCGTTGGGTGAGCAGTTCTTC. This sequence encodes CASSEQGALGEQFF.